A single sample is the source of the 7 T cell receptor beta chains below, sequenced in a study of beta chain features in type 1 diabetes. Expressed TCRB transcripts were sequenced after all isolated RNA was converted to cDNA. Data came from immunoSEQ multiplex PCR; TCRdb stores just in-frame clones and leaves some out. The data show under 400,000 clones, about 19% seen once. What was sequenced was naive CD4+ T cells from blood. Source of these receptors: a woman aged 18-29 years in good health.

This clone has only a few counts. V usage is TRBV9 and J usage is TRBJ1-4; D ambiguous. Trimming pared 4 bases from V and 1 base from J, leaving 11 bases between. Germline V gene sequence: CDR1 SGDLS, CDR2 YYNGEE. The CDR3 totals 15 residues. The CDR3 region is CASSPKRETNEKLFF. CDR3 in DNA: TGTGCCAGCAGCCCAAAGAGGGAAACTAATGAAAAACTGTTTTTT.

The V gene is TRBV13, the J gene TRBJ1-6; D unclear. V lost 4 bases to trimming and J lost 7 bases, with 17 bases between them. Germline values: CDR1 PRHDT, CDR2 FYEKMQ (reference sequence). The CDR3 is made up of 16 amino acids. CDR3 sequence: CASSSFFRHGNSPLHF. The CDR3, as DNA: TGTGCCAGCAGCTCCTTCTTTAGGCACGGGAATTCACCCCTCCACTTT.

This sequence joins TRBV14 and TRBJ2-4; TRBD2 is a possible D gene (6 bases). The CDR3 has 14 residues. The ends were cut back, 4 bases at V and 5 bases at J, with 12 bases in the middle. Germline-derived CDR1 and CDR2 are SGHDN and FVKESK. CDR3 loop: CASSRVGLENIQYF. CDR3 DNA sequence: TGTGCCAGCAGCCGCGTGGGACTCGAAAACATTCAGTACTTC.

This clone has a single count. V usage is TRBV5-4 and J usage is TRBJ2-1; 8 bases are a match to TRBD2. CDR1 is SGHNT and CDR2 is YYREEE in the germline V gene (reference sequence). V was clipped by 4 bases and J by 3 bases; unmatched bases: 12. The CDR3 totals 17 residues. The CDR3, as DNA: TGTGCCAGCAGCCCACCTGTTGGGCGGGGGGTCTACAATGAGCAGTTCTTC. As protein: CASSPPVGRGVYNEQFF.

The CDR3 DNA sequence: TGTGCCAGCTCACCACTACAGGGTGAGAACACTGAAGCTTTCTTT. Amino acids: CASSPLQGENTEAFF. The chain has TRBV18 and TRBJ1-1, with D perhaps TRBD1 (6 bases). Trimming pared 1 base from V and 1 base from J, leaving 10 bases between. The V gene's germline CDR1 is KGHSH and CDR2 LQKENI. The CDR3 runs 15 residues.

V and J are TRBV9 and TRBJ2-6; D is undetermined. CDR1 and CDR2 (germline): SGDLS, YYNGEE. CDR3 length equals 17 residues. V was clipped by 2 bases and J by 4 bases, with 16 bases between them. The CDR3 here is CASSVSGFSAGANVLTF. The CDR3 DNA reads as TGTGCCAGCAGCGTTTCGGGTTTCTCTGCCGGGGCCAACGTCCTGACTTTC.

This clone was observed a few times. V and J are TRBV29-1 and TRBJ2-7; D unclear. With 5 bases removed from V and 1 base from J, the gap between germline ends came to 9 bases. Germline CDR1 reads SQVTM; CDR2 reads ANQGSEA. This CDR3 is 12 amino acids long. The CDR3 protein is CSVLLPSYEQYF. The CDR3 bases are TGCAGCGTTTTACTACCTTCCTACGAGCAGTACTTC.